Detailed here is one TCR beta chain. The antigen it binds to is not known. The record has no base qualities; no much larger clone is one base away. A second Seattle source provided samples from volunteer blood donors who had recovered from COVID-19. Collaborating institutions collected whole blood in K2EDTA tubes following their own protocols. For TCRbeta analysis, collaborators shipped samples in one of three forms: frozen whole blood, isolated PBMCs, or DNA extracted from either of those sample types. These data come from a study of blood T cell repertoires in COVID-19 (dated by TCRdb to the early 2020s). Turning to the overall study: The collaborator samples originated in the United States, Italy and Spain and spanned the acute and convalescent phases of COVID-19. The prospective study material was composed of cDNA or gDNA derived from T cells, B-cell-depleted T cells, or PBMCs. Subjects who had been exposed to COVID-19, were actively infected with it, or had recovered from it provided the deeply sampled blood TCRbeta repertoires that made up the dataset. The repertoires were made available in a free public database intended to serve as a resource for research on the immune response to SARS-CoV-2. The samples were drawn from the first 160 participants of the ongoing ImmuneRACE study and from 950 to 1,500 subjects provided by 6 global collaborators. A de-identified subject ID, COVID-19 status, age in years and sex were almost always included in the sample metadata. Where HLA class I and class II types were available, the types were taken from metadata supplied by the sample provider, not from assay-based typing.

TCRbeta CDR3 regions were amplified from genomic DNA using the immunoSEQ Assay, a bias-controlled multiplex PCR. On the study's bioinformatics: The number of nucleated cells in each sample was estimated from the amplification of reference gene primers within the assay. To quantify the absolute abundance of each unique TCRbeta CDR3 rearrangement, sequence reads were collapsed and filtered. For each sample, productive Simpson clonality was calculated by taking the square root of Simpson's diversity index across productive rearrangements. Sourced from immuneACCESS, this table was stored by TCRdb with only in-frame sequences that have V and J called. A share of the clones is absent; for the studies checked, an unresolved V gene accounts for under half, and the remainder has no known explanation. V and J calls and clone size follow that table, whereas D and trimming were derived from the DNA. In all, the sample holds roughly 250,000 clones, and 65% to 85% of those were seen once. The ten largest clones represent roughly 1.4% of the sample.

The CDR3 covers 15 residues, taking in both the cysteine and the phenylalanine. CDR3 DNA only is kept here, 45 bases in frame from base 1. Looking up the germline V gene yields CDR1 LGHNA and CDR2 YNFKEQ. V and J lose 0 bases and 8 bases, and a span of 16 bases separates them. Study-level results and caveats: The amount of clinical and demographic metadata varied by source and participant and was provided uncurated.

Sequenced input: peripheral blood. This clonotype was obtained from a middle-aged woman who had recovered from COVID-19. The chain uses TRBV4-2 and TRBJ1-2, and possibly TRBD1, on 6 matching bases. The DNA sequence is given as TGTGCCAGCAGCCAAGAGGGGGCAGCCTCGGGCGGCTACACCTTC. Its protein reads: CASSQEGAASGGYTF.